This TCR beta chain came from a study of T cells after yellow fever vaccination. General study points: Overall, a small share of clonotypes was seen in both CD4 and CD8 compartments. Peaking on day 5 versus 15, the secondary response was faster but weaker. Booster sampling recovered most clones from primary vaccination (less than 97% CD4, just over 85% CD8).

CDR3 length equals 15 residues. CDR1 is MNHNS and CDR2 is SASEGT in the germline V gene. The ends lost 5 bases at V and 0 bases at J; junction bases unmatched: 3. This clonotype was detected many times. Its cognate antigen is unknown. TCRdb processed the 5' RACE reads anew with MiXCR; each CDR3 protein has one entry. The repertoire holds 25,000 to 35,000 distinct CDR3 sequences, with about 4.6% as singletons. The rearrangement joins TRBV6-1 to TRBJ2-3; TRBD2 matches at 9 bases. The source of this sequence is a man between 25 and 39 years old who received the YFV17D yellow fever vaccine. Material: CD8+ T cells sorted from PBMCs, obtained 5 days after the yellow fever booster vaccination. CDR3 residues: CASSRTSGSTDTQYF. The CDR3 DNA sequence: TGTGCCAGCAGTCGTACTAGCGGGAGCACAGATACGCAGTATTTT.